The next 29 T cell receptor beta chains were all read from a single sample in a study of shared clonotypes between healthy human individuals. Cells designated naive CD8 were CD45RO-negative and were positively selected for CCR7, with terminally differentiated effector memory CD45RA+ cells excluded. This table comes from immunoSEQ multiplex PCR, and its TCRdb copy is limited to in-frame clones, with some not included. The data show about 1,900,000 clones, roughly 94% seen once. The sample consisted of naive CD8+ T cells sorted from blood. The receptors stem from a man aged 18 to 29 in good health.

This clone has a single count. V gene TRBV9 combines with J gene TRBJ2-7, with TRBD1 matching over 9 bases. The V gene's germline CDR1 is SGDLS and CDR2 YYNGEE. After removal of 0 bases from V and 3 bases from J, the junction contained 4 bases not matched to a gene. This CDR3 comprises 15 residues. CDR3 in amino acids: CASSVDGQGFYEQYF. As DNA, the CDR3 is TGTGCCAGCAGCGTAGACGGACAGGGGTTCTACGAGCAGTACTTC.

This clone was detected only once. Within the sample, other DNA sequences also encode this same CDR3. The V call is TRBV28, the J call TRBJ1-3; D call uncertain. The germline gives CDR1 MDHEN, CDR2 SYDVKM. V was pared by 3 bases and J by 0 bases, with 6 bases between. The CDR3 runs to 14 residues. This CDR3 reads CASSLDGSGNTIYF. CDR3 in DNA: TGTGCCAGCAGTTTGGACGGCTCTGGAAACACCATATATTTT.

The CDR3 region is CAISGGDLTDTQYF. CDR3 nucleotide sequence: TGTGCCATCAGTGGGGGGGACTTGACAGATACGCAGTATTTT. This chain joins TRBV10-3 and TRBJ2-3; D might be TRBD2 (6 bases). Trimming left V 4 bases short and J 3 bases short, with 11 bases between. CDR1 ENHRY and CDR2 SYGVKD come from the germline V gene. This CDR3 is built from 14 residues.

The chain links TRBV7-6 to TRBJ2-7, with D possibly matching TRBD2 (5 bases). Germline V gives CDR1 SGHVS, CDR2 FNYEAQ. The V end was cut by 6 bases, the J end by 3 bases, with 21 bases between. The CDR3 runs 16 residues. The CDR3: CASSTNPRDPYYEQYF. The CDR3 DNA sequence: TGTGCCAGCAGTACTAACCCCCGGGATCCCTACTACGAGCAGTACTTC.

V is TRBV5-6 and J is TRBJ2-2; D tentatively fits TRBD1 or TRBD2 (5 bases each). CDR1 is SGHDT and CDR2 is YYEEEE in the germline V gene. Trimming left V 8 bases short and J 3 bases short, with 26 bases between. This CDR3 spans 18 amino acids. In DNA, the CDR3 is TGTGCCAGGCAGCTTTGGCTTCCGTCGGGGCCCCACACCGGGGAGCTGTTTTTT. As protein: CARQLWLPSGPHTGELFF.

This chain connects TRBV9 to TRBJ2-4, with D possibly being TRBD1 (6 bases). The CDR3 is made up of 15 amino acids. V lost 0 bases to trimming and J lost 5 bases, with 12 bases between them. CDR1 and CDR2 from the germline V gene are SGDLS and YYNGEE. This CDR3 reads CASSVEGVSENIQYF. CDR3 bases: TGTGCCAGCAGCGTAGAGGGGGTTTCTGAAAACATTCAGTACTTC.

CDR3: CAWRFRQGKQSNTEAFF. The CDR3 nucleotides are TGTGCCTGGAGGTTTCGTCAGGGGAAACAGTCGAACACTGAAGCTTTCTTT. This rearrangement joins TRBV30 to TRBJ1-1, with D possibly TRBD1 on 6 matching bases. V was cut by 3 bases and J by 1 base, with 21 bases left in between. The V gene's germline CDR1 is GTSNPN and CDR2 SVGIG (reference sequence). The CDR3 totals 17 residues.

The chain recombines TRBV11-2 with TRBJ1-3; D is unresolved. CDR3 length: 15 residues. CDR1 and CDR2 (germline): SGHAT, FQNNGV. Trimming pared 8 bases from V and 0 bases from J, leaving 14 bases between. The DNA for the CDR3 is TGTGCCAGCGGCTCGGACGTGTTCTCTGGAAACACCATATATTTT. It is translated as CASGSDVFSGNTIYF.

To note about this clone: In the same sample, other DNA sequences code for this CDR3. The chain is built from TRBV4-1 and TRBJ2-7, with a tentative D call TRBD2 (6 bases). Trimming took 0 bases from V and 4 from J, leaving 10 bases between them. Germline values: CDR1 MGHRA, CDR2 YSYEKL. The CDR3 consists of 14 residues. CDR3 in DNA: TGCGCCAGCAGCCAAGAGGGACTGGTGTACGAGCAGTACTTC. This gives the protein CASSQEGLVYEQYF.

The rearrangement joins TRBV27 to TRBJ2-1, with TRBD2 identical over 9 bases. CDR3 length equals 17 residues. Germline loops: CDR1 MNHEY, CDR2 SMNVEV (reference sequence). V shed 0 bases and J 0 bases; nucleotides not matched to a gene: 3. CDR3 sequence reads: CASSLSLTSGSYNEQFF. In DNA form, the CDR3 reads TGTGCCAGCAGTTTATCTTTGACTAGCGGCTCCTACAATGAGCAGTTCTTC.

The V call is TRBV7-9, the J call TRBJ1-2; D is possibly TRBD1 (6 bases). Trimming removed 0 bases from V and 7 bases from J, with 15 bases in between. The CDR3 runs 15 residues. CDR1 SEHNR and CDR2 FQNEAQ come from the germline V gene (reference sequence). The CDR3 loop is CASSLAQQGGSGYTF. The DNA of the CDR3 is TGTGCCAGCAGCTTAGCGCAACAGGGAGGTAGTGGCTACACCTTC.

The V gene is TRBV10-3, the J gene TRBJ2-2, with 7 bases aligning to TRBD1. The germline gives CDR1 ENHRY, CDR2 SYGVKD. V dropped 2 bases and J dropped 3; count of bases not matched to a gene: 12. This CDR3 has 18 residues. CDR3 sequence (DNA): TGTGCCATCAGTGAGAGGGCACAAGGGGGCTTTGACACCGGGGAGCTGTTTTTT. This gives the protein CAISERAQGGFDTGELFF.

This chain links TRBV2 with TRBJ2-2; possible D gene TRBD1, 6 bases. The V gene's germline CDR1 is SNHLY and CDR2 FYNNEI. CDR3 length: 14 residues. V was pared by 4 bases and J by 2 bases, with 8 bases between. The CDR3 loop reads CASSGTVNTGELFF. CDR3 sequence (DNA): TGTGCCAGCAGTGGGACAGTTAACACCGGGGAGCTGTTTTTT.

This clone was detected once. The chain has TRBV4-3 and TRBJ2-7; D unclear. Trimming pared 1 base from V and 0 bases from J, leaving 7 bases between. CDR3 length equals 14 residues. CDR1 is LGHNA, CDR2 YSLEER, per germline. CDR3 bases: TGCGCCAGCAGCCAAGTACCGGCCTCCTACGAGCAGTACTTC. This translates into CASSQVPASYEQYF.

This clone was seen once. The V call is TRBV5-4, the J call TRBJ2-5, with TRBD1 matching 12 bases. Germline values: CDR1 SGHNT, CDR2 YYREEE (reference sequence). V lost 4 bases and J lost 5; bases outside the gene matches: 6. This CDR3 has 15 residues. The CDR3 nucleotides are TGTGCCAGCAGCGTGGGACAGGGGGCGGGGGAGACCCAGTACTTC. Its protein is CASSVGQGAGETQYF.

The rearrangement links TRBV11-2 to TRBJ2-5, with 8 bases fitting TRBD1. The J segment lost 4 bases and the V segment lost 1 base, leaving 2 bases of the junction unmatched. In germline, CDR1 is SGHAT, CDR2 FQNNGV. This CDR3 contains 14 residues. This CDR3 is CASSLGQGSETQYF. The CDR3 coding sequence is TGTGCCAGCAGCTTAGGACAGGGGTCAGAGACCCAGTACTTC.

Regarding this clone: Other DNA sequences within the sample encode an identical CDR3. The chain combines TRBV13 with TRBJ2-5; D uncertain. The CDR3 consists of 13 residues. The V and J ends lost 1 base and 3 bases respectively, with 6 bases between them. Germline V gene sequence: CDR1 PRHDT, CDR2 FYEKMQ (reference sequence). CDR3 DNA: TGTGCCAGCAGCTTAGATAGGGAAGAGACCCAGTACTTC. Encoded protein: CASSLDREETQYF. The full variable domain, completed using reference TRBV13 and TRBJ2-5, is AAGVIQSPRHLIKEKRETATLKCYPIPRHDTVYWYQQGPGQDPQFLISFYEKMQSDKGSIPDRFSAQQFSDYHSELNMSSLELGDSALYFCASSLDREETQYFGPGTRLLVL.

This clone was counted a few times. The chain is built from TRBV21-1 and TRBJ2-2; TRBD1 reflects the table's D call only, with no check against the DNA. TRBV21-1 is reported as a pseudogene. The CDR3 is 15 amino acids. CDR3 in DNA: TGTGCCAGCAGCAAGACAGGGGTTTGGACCGGGGAGCTGTTTTTT. Translating it yields CASSKTGVWTGELFF.

The genes are TRBV19 and TRBJ2-1; a possible D gene is TRBD1 (6 bases). CDR1 is LNHDA, CDR2 SQIVND, per germline (reference sequence). V dropped 5 bases and J dropped 4 bases, with 12 bases sitting between them. This CDR3 is built from 14 residues. Written as DNA, the CDR3 is TGTGCCAGTAGTCTCCCCGGACAGTACAATGAGCAGTTCTTC. Residues: CASSLPGQYNEQFF.

Concerning this clone: This same CDR3 is encoded by further DNA sequences in the sample. The chain has TRBV30 and TRBJ1-1, with D uncertain. Germline CDR1 GTSNPN, CDR2 SVGIG (reference sequence). V was cut by 4 bases and J by 1 base, with 7 bases left in between. This CDR3 region has 12 residues. The chain's CDR3 is CAWTAGNTEAFF. CDR3 DNA sequence: TGTGCCTGGACTGCGGGGAACACTGAAGCTTTCTTT.

This sequence joins TRBV9 and TRBJ2-1; 7 bases are shared with TRBD1. From germline, CDR1 is SGDLS and CDR2 YYNGEE. There are 17 residues in the CDR3. Trimming at V came to 4 bases and at J to 3 bases, leaving 13 bases not matched to a gene. This CDR3 is CASSPPTGSSSYNEQFF. In DNA form, the CDR3 reads TGTGCCAGCAGCCCACCGACAGGGAGCAGCAGCTACAATGAGCAGTTCTTC.

This clone appeared a single time. The rearrangement links TRBV5-4 to TRBJ1-3, with 7 nucleotides matching TRBD1. The V gene end was trimmed by 2 bases and the J gene end by 3 bases; junction bases not matched to a gene: 17. Germline V lookup: CDR1 SGHNT, CDR2 YYREEE (reference sequence). CDR3 length: 19 residues. The CDR3 DNA follows: TGTGCCAGCAGCTTCTCCCCGCCCACTCAGGGGGGAGGTGGAAACACCATATATTTT. Protein: CASSFSPPTQGGGGNTIYF. Using reference TRBV5-4 and TRBJ1-3 for the parts outside the CDR3, the full variable domain is ETGVTQSPTHLIKTRGQQVTLRCSSQSGHNTVSWYQQALGQGPQFIFQYYREEENGRGNFPPRFSGLQFPNYSSELNVNALELDDSALYLCASSFSPPTQGGGGNTIYFGEGSWLTVV.

This rearrangement joins TRBV10-2 to TRBJ2-3, with D possibly matching TRBD2 (6 bases). The CDR3 loop spans 14 amino acids. Between the trimmed V and J ends, which lost 4 bases and 4 bases, there was a span of 12 bases. Germline lookup yields CDR1 WSHSY and CDR2 SAAADI. CDR3 sequence (DNA): TGCGCCAGCAGTGCCCTAGGCGGGGCAGATACGCAGTATTTT. Amino acid sequence: CASSALGGADTQYF.

V usage is TRBV29-1 and J usage is TRBJ1-2; no clear D gene. Germline V lookup: CDR1 SQVTM, CDR2 ANQGSEA. The CDR3 runs 12 residues. Trimming pared 7 bases from V and 3 bases from J, leaving 12 bases between. For the CDR3, the DNA is TGCAGCGGAGTCACAATACACTATGGCTACACCTTC. It specifies CSGVTIHYGYTF.

This rearrangement joins TRBV28 to TRBJ2-3; D is uncertain. V was pared by 5 bases and J by 8 bases, with 8 bases between. Per germline, CDR1 MDHEN and CDR2 SYDVKM. The CDR3 has 11 residues. The CDR3, as DNA: TGTGCCAGCAGTGGCGGAGCTACGCAGTATTTT. The encoded protein is CASSGGATQYF.

The V and J genes are TRBV5-1 and TRBJ1-5; D ambiguous. The V and J ends lost 2 bases and 2 bases respectively, with 8 bases between them. CDR3 length: 14 amino acids. CDR1 is SGHRS, CDR2 YFSETQ, per germline. The CDR3 spells CASSLDGRNQPQHF. The DNA for the CDR3 is TGCGCCAGCAGCTTAGACGGCCGCAATCAGCCCCAGCATTTT. Drawing the rest from reference TRBV5-1 and TRBJ1-5, the complete variable domain is KAGVTQTPRYLIKTRGQQVTLSCSPISGHRSVSWYQQTPGQGLQFLFEYFSETQRNKGNFPGRFSGRQFSNSRSEMNVSTLELGDSALYLCASSLDGRNQPQHFGDGTRLSIL.

The chain carries TRBV4-1 and TRBJ2-1, with D unclear. The CDR3 extends over 15 amino acids. The germline V gene encodes CDR1 MGHRA and CDR2 YSYEKL. The germline V and J ends were trimmed by 3 bases and 0 bases, with 9 bases remaining between them. The CDR3 nucleotides read TGCGCCAGCAGCCAGTCTGATAGCTCCTACAATGAGCAGTTCTTC. This sequence encodes CASSQSDSSYNEQFF.

V gene TRBV15 combines with J gene TRBJ2-1; D uncertain. Germline V gives CDR1 LNHNV, CDR2 YYDKDF (reference sequence). V lost 7 bases and J 1 base, leaving 8 bases between the germline ends. CDR3 length: 13 amino acids. The DNA for the CDR3 is TGTGCCACCACCGGGCAGTCCTACAATGAGCAGTTCTTC. Amino acid sequence: CATTGQSYNEQFF.

The V and J genes are TRBV4-1 and TRBJ2-1; perhaps D is TRBD1 or TRBD2 (5 bases each). The germline V gene encodes CDR1 MGHRA and CDR2 YSYEKL. V was cut by 5 bases and J by 5 bases, with 13 bases left in between. The CDR3 is made up of 14 amino acids. The CDR3 sequence is CASSGRGGDNEQFF. In nucleotides, the CDR3 is TGCGCCAGCAGCGGACGGGGCGGCGACAATGAGCAGTTCTTC.